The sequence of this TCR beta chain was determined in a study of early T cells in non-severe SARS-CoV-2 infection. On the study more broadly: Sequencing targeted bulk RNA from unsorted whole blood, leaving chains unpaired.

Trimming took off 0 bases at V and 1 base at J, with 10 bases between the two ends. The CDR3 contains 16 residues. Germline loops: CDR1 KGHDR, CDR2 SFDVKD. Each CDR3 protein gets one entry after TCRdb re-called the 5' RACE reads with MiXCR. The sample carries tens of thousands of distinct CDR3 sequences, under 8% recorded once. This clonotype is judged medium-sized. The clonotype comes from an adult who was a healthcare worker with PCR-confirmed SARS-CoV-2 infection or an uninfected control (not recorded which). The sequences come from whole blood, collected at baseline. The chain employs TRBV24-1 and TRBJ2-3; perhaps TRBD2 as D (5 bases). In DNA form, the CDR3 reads TGTGCCACCAGTGATTTGATCTTCGGGGGCACAGATACGCAGTATTTT. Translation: CATSDLIFGGTDTQYF.